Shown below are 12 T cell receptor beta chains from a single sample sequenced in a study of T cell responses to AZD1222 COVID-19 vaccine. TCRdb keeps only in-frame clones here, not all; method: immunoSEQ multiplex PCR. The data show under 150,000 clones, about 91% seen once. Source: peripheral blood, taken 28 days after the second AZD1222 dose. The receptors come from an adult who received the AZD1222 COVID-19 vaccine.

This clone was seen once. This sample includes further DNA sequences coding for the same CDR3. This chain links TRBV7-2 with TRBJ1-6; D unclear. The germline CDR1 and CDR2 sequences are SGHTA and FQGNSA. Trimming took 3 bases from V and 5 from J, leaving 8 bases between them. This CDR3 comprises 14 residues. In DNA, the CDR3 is TGTGCCAGCAGCTTCGGATCCAATAATTCACCCCTCCACTTT. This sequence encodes CASSFGSNNSPLHF.

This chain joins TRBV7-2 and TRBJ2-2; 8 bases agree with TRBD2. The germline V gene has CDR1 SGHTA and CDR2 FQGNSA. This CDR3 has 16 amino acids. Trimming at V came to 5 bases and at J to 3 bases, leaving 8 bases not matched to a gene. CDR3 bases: TGTGCCAGCAGCCCCTTTGCGGGGGGCTACACCGGGGAGCTGTTTTTT. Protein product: CASSPFAGGYTGELFF.

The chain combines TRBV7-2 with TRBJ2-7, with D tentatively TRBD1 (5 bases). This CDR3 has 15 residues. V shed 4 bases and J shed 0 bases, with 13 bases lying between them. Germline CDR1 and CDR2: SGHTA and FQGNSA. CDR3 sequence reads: CASSSGRANSYEQYF. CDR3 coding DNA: TGTGCCAGCAGCTCCGGCAGGGCCAACTCCTACGAGCAGTACTTC.

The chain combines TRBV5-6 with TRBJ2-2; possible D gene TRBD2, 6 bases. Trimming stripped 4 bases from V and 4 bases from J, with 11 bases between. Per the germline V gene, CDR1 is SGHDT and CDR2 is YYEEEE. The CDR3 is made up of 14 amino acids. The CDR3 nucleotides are TGTGCCAGCAGCCCCCTCGGGGGCACCGGGGAGCTGTTTTTT. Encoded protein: CASSPLGGTGELFF.

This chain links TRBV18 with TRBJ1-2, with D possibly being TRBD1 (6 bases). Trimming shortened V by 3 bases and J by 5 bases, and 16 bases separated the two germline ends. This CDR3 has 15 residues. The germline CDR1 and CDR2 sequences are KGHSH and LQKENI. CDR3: CASSPESGGAYGYTF. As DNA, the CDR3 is TGTGCCAGCTCACCCGAGTCGGGGGGCGCGTATGGCTACACCTTC.

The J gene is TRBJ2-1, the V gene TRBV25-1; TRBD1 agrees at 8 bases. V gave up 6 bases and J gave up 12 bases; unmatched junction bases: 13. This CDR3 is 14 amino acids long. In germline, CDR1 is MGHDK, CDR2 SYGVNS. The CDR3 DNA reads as TGTGCCAGCAGGCAGGGGGCAGAAATCACAGGGCAGTTCTTC. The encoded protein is CASRQGAEITGQFF.

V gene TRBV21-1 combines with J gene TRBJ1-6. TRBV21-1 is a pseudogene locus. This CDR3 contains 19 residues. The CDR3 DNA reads TGTGCCCCTCGACGCGGGCAGCTCCTTCCAATTAACTATAATTCACCCCTCCACTTT. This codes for CAPRRGQLLPINYNSPLHF.

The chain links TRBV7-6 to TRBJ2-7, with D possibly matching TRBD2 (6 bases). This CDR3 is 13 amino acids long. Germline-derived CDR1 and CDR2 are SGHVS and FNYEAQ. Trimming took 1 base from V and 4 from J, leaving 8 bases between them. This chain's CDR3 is CASSLDGGYEQYF. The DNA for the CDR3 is TGTGCCAGCAGCTTAGATGGGGGGTACGAGCAGTACTTC. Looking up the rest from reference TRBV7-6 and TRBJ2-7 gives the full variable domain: GAGVSQSPRYKVTKRGQDVALRCDPISGHVSLYWYRQALGQGPEFLTYFNYEAQQDKSGLPNDRFSAERPEGSISTLTIQRTEQRDSAMYRCASSLDGGYEQYFGPGTRLTVT.

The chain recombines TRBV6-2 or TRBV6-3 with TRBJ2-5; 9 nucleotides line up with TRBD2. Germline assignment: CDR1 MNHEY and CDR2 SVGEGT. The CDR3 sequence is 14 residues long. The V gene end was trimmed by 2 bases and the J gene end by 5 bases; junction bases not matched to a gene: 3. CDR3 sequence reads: CASSYLAGWETQYF. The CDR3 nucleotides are TGTGCCAGCAGTTACCTAGCGGGGTGGGAGACCCAGTACTTC.

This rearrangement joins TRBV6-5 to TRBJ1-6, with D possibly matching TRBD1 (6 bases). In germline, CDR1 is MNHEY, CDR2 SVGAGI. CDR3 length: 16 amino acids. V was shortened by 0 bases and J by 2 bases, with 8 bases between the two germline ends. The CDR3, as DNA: TGTGCCAGCAGTTACTCAGGGGACACCTATAATTCACCCCTCCACTTT. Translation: CASSYSGDTYNSPLHF.

CDR3 loop: CASSSKTGGGGGYTF. For the CDR3, the DNA is TGTGCCAGCAGTTCCAAAACAGGGGGAGGAGGTGGCTACACCTTC. The chain employs TRBV6-5 and TRBJ1-2; the match to TRBD1 covers 8 bases. Trimming at V came to 4 bases and at J to 7 bases, leaving 11 bases not matched to a gene. CDR1 and CDR2 (germline): MNHEY, SVGAGI. The CDR3 length is 15 residues.

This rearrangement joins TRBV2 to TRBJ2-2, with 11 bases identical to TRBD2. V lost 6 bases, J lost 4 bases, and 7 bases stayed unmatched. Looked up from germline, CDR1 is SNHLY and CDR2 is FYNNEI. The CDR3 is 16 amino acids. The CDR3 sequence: CASRVSGGAPTGELFF. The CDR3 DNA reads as TGTGCCAGCAGAGTTAGCGGGGGGGCCCCCACCGGGGAGCTGTTTTTT.